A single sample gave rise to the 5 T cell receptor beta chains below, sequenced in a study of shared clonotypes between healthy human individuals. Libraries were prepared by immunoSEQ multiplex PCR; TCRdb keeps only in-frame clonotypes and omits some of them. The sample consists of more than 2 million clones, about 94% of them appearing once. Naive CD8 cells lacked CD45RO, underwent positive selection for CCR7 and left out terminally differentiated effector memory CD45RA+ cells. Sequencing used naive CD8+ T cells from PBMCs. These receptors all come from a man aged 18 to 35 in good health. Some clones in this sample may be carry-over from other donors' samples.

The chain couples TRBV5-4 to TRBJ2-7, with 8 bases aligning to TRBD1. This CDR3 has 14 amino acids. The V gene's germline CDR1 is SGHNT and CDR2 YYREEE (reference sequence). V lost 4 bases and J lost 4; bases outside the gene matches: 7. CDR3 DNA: TGTGCCAGCAGCCCGGACAGGGCGCTGTACGAGCAGTACTTC. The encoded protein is CASSPDRALYEQYF.

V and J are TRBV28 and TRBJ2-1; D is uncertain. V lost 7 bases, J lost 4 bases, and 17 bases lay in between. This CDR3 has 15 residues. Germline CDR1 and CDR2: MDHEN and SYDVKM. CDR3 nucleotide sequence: TGTGCCAGCACCCATAGGCAGGTCCCTTACAATGAGCAGTTCTTC. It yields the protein CASTHRQVPYNEQFF.

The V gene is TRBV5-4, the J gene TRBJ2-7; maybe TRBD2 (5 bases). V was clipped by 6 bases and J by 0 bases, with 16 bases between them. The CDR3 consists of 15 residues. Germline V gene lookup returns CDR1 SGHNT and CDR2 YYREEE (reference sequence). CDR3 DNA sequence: TGTGCCAGCACCGGGGATCTCGCCTCCTCCTACGAGCAGTACTTC. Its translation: CASTGDLASSYEQYF.

The CDR3 DNA follows: TGTGCCAGCAGTGAAGCAACTTCGGTGAGGGACTACACCTTC. Its protein is CASSEATSVRDYTF. The genes are TRBV6-1 and TRBJ1-2; D uncertain. V dropped 0 bases and J dropped 10 bases, with 15 bases sitting between them. The CDR3 sequence is 14 residues long. Germline CDR1 reads MNHNS; CDR2 reads SASEGT.

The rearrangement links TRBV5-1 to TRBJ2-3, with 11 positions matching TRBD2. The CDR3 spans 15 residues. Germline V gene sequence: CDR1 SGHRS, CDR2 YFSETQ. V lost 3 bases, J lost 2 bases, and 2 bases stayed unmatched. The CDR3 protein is CASSWTSGPTDTQYF. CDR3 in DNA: TGCGCCAGCAGCTGGACTAGCGGGCCCACAGATACGCAGTATTTT.